This record looks at one T cell receptor (beta chain) sequence and its context. Its antigen is not known. This record belongs to a study of blood T cells in healthy people across ages. At least 6 micrograms of total RNA were extracted per sample. The J segment lost 3 bases and the V segment lost 3 bases, leaving 6 bases of the junction unmatched. The CDR3 is 16 residues long. From germline, CDR1 is MDHEN and CDR2 SYDVKM. A second PCR, run for roughly 6 to 11 cycles, used a sample-barcoded 5' primer plus a J-beta primer mix. TCRdb recomputed calls from the 5' RACE reads with MiXCR, one row per CDR3 protein. The repertoire has about 620,000 distinct CDR3 sequences, about 21% of them found once; the top ten carry 3.6%. Study results and caveats: Comparison with aged donors showed that long-lived donors had more naive CD4+ cells and higher diversity.

The V call is TRBV28, the J call TRBJ1-5; 9 bases match TRBD1. This receptor was taken from a man between 65 and 80 years old in good health. Sequencing was done on a sample of blood. The CDR3 protein is CASSLSGTGINQPQHF. The CDR3 bases are TGTGCCAGCAGTTTGAGTGGGACAGGGATCAATCAGCCCCAGCATTTT.